A single sample is the source of the 18 T cell receptor beta chains below, sequenced in a study of CD8 T cells in ankylosing spondylitis. TCRdb reprocessed the 5' RACE reads via MiXCR and lists one record per CDR3 protein. The table lists about 39,000 distinct CDR3 sequences, 9% to 12% of them singletons, with approximately 16% in the top ten. The sequenced material came from blood, either unsorted or a sorted T cell fraction (not recorded which). The origin of the receptors is a male donor with ankylosing spondylitis or in good health (not recorded which).

This clonotype has at least ten counts. This chain uses TRBV7-8 with TRBJ2-1, with 8 bases that match TRBD2. Germline lookup yields CDR1 SGHVS and CDR2 FQNEAQ. With 5 bases clipped from V and 4 bases from J, the junction kept 10 bases outside the gene matches. The CDR3 covers 16 residues. The CDR3 DNA reads TGTGCCAGCAGCGTTAGCGGGACTTCCTTTTACAATGAGCAGTTCTTC. Translating gives CASSVSGTSFYNEQFF.

Note on this clonotype: This may come from a read error, since a much larger clone is one base off. The chain couples TRBV7-7 to TRBJ2-5, with D maybe TRBD2 (6 bases). The CDR3 extends over 15 amino acids. Germline V gene data show CDR1 as SSHAT and CDR2 as FNYEAQ (reference sequence). This CDR3 is CASSLDGRRQETQYF. The CDR3 bases are TGTGCTAGCAGCTTAGATGGGAGGAGACAAGAGACCCAGTACTTC.

In its sample, this clonotype was seen many times. This rearrangement joins TRBV10-2 to TRBJ2-5, with TRBD1 as a possible D gene (6 bases). The CDR3 loop spans 13 amino acids. The V end lost 5 bases, the J end lost 6 bases, and 13 bases lay between the germline ends. Germline assignment: CDR1 WSHSY and CDR2 SAAADI. The chain's CDR3 is CASSPTQGKTQYF. The CDR3 region has the DNA TGCGCCAGCAGTCCGACCCAGGGGAAGACCCAGTACTTC.

This clonotype was recorded a few times. The chain links TRBV12-3 or TRBV12-4 to TRBJ2-3; D might be TRBD1 (7 bases). The CDR3 consists of 15 residues. V lost 3 bases and J lost 0, with 10 bases in between. The CDR3 sequence is CASSFGGQSTDTQYF. CDR3 nucleotides: TGTGCCAGCAGTTTCGGGGGACAGAGCACAGATACGCAGTATTTT.

At least ten counts were recorded for this clonotype. This chain uses TRBV4-1 with TRBJ2-7, with D maybe TRBD1 (6 bases). Trimming shortened V by 0 bases and J by 7 bases, and 16 bases separated the two germline ends. The germline V gene encodes CDR1 MGHRA and CDR2 YSYEKL. The CDR3 runs 15 residues. CDR3 bases: TGCGCCAGCAGCCAAGATAGGACAGCCCAAGGGGAGCAGTACTTC. Translating gives CASSQDRTAQGEQYF.

The rearrangement joins TRBV12-3 or TRBV12-4 to TRBJ2-1; possibly TRBD2 for D (6 bases). V was shortened by 3 bases and J by 8 bases, with 17 bases between the two germline ends. The CDR3 is 15 residues long. CDR3 protein: CASSLGIAAFDEQFF. Written as DNA, the CDR3 is TGTGCCAGCAGTTTGGGGATAGCGGCGTTCGATGAGCAGTTCTTC.

This clonotype was seen many times. The V gene is TRBV5-1, the J gene TRBJ1-5, with 11 bases matching TRBD1. CDR3 length: 15 residues. The V segment lost 4 bases and the J segment 6 bases; nucleotides outside the gene matches: 6. Germline V lookup: CDR1 SGHRS, CDR2 YFSETQ. The CDR3: CASSPGTGGGQPQHF. DNA for the CDR3: TGCGCCAGCAGCCCCGGGACAGGGGGGGGTCAGCCCCAGCATTTT.

The chain uses TRBV12-3 or TRBV12-4 and TRBJ2-7; D is perhaps TRBD1 or TRBD2 (5 bases each). This CDR3 is built from 14 residues. V was shortened by 5 bases and J by 6 bases, with 17 bases between the two germline ends. The CDR3 is CASSTTRGAGEQYF. As DNA, the CDR3 is TGTGCCAGCAGTACCACCCGGGGCGCGGGCGAGCAGTACTTC.

The chain has TRBV23-1 and TRBJ1-3; no firm D call. TRBV23-1 falls under the ORF class, with uncertain function. This CDR3 is built from 17 residues. V lost 3 bases, J lost 0 bases, and 15 bases lay in between. The DNA of the CDR3 is TGCGCCAGCAGTCATCACCCGCGGAAGAGCTCTGGAAACACCATATATTTT. It specifies CASSHHPRKSSGNTIYF.

This clonotype was counted at least ten times. The genes are TRBV7-3 and TRBJ2-1, with D perhaps TRBD1 (6 bases). The CDR3 is 16 residues long. V was pared by 5 bases and J by 0 bases, with 14 bases between. Germline V lookup: CDR1 SGHTA, CDR2 FQGTGA. The CDR3 is CASSPGQYSSYNEQFF. CDR3 coding DNA: TGTGCCAGCAGCCCCGGACAGTATAGCTCCTACAATGAGCAGTTCTTC. Full variable domain (missing parts from reference TRBV7-3 and TRBJ2-1): GAGVSQTPSNKVTEKGKYVELRCDPISGHTALYWYRQSLGQGPEFLIYFQGTGAADDSGLPNDRFFAVRPEGSVSTLKIQRTERGDSAVYLCASSPGQYSSYNEQFFGPGTRLTVL.

This clonotype was detected many times. The chain has TRBV12-3 or TRBV12-4 and TRBJ2-7, with D uncertain. Trimming took off 9 bases at V and 0 bases at J, with 9 bases between the two ends. The CDR3 loop spans 12 amino acids. The CDR3 coding sequence is TGTGCCAGTGCGACGGACTCCTACGAGCAGTACTTC. Translation gives CASATDSYEQYF.

This clonotype was counted many times. V is TRBV10-3 and J is TRBJ1-2; D not certain. This CDR3 contains 13 residues. Germline V gene lookup returns CDR1 ENHRY and CDR2 SYGVKD. Deletions cut 0 bases from V and 5 bases from J, with 7 bases between. The CDR3 sequence is CAISESNKYGYTF. The CDR3 DNA follows: TGTGCCATCAGTGAGTCGAACAAGTATGGCTACACCTTC.

The chain couples TRBV19 to TRBJ2-1; D assignment may be TRBD1 or TRBD2 (6 bases each). Trimming removed 4 bases at V and 10 bases at J, with 14 bases between. The CDR3 is made up of 13 amino acids. CDR1 and CDR2 from the germline V gene are LNHDA and SQIVND (reference sequence). Here the CDR3 reads CASSNNRAGEQFF. DNA of the CDR3: TGTGCCAGTAGTAACAACAGGGCGGGGGAGCAGTTCTTC.

This clonotype was detected many times. The genes are TRBV20-1 and TRBJ1-6; unclear D gene. Per germline, CDR1 DFQATT and CDR2 SNEGSKA (reference sequence). V was cut by 4 bases and J by 8 bases, with 15 bases left in between. The CDR3 covers 14 residues. CDR3 sequence reads: CSAIGLFGDSPLHF. DNA for the CDR3: TGCAGTGCTATAGGACTCTTCGGGGATTCACCCCTCCACTTT.

This clonotype was seen many times. J is TRBJ2-5 and V is TRBV28; 8 bases agree with TRBD2. Germline values: CDR1 MDHEN, CDR2 SYDVKM. V dropped 5 bases and J dropped 5; count of bases not matched to a gene: 7. The CDR3 has 14 amino acids. The CDR3 DNA reads as TGTGCCAGCAGTACACCGGGACTAGGGGAGACCCAGTACTTC. Its translation is CASSTPGLGETQYF.

This clonotype was seen ten or more times. The chain joins TRBV29-1 to TRBJ2-5; TRBD2 might be the D (5 bases). Germline V CDR1 and CDR2: SQVTM, ANQGSEA. V was pared by 4 bases and J by 4 bases, with 13 bases between. The CDR3 is 13 residues long. CDR3 amino acids: CSVVKGRGETQYF. The CDR3 nucleotides are TGCAGCGTTGTGAAAGGACGGGGAGAGACCCAGTACTTC.

The chain carries TRBV12-3 or TRBV12-4 and TRBJ2-3; D perhaps matches TRBD2 (6 bases). The CDR3 loop spans 13 amino acids. V lost 6 bases and J lost 8, with 15 bases in between. This CDR3 is CASRSGGAGTQYF. The CDR3 bases are TGTGCCAGCAGGTCCGGCGGGGCCGGTACGCAGTATTTT.

This clonotype was counted ten times or more. V and J are TRBV12-3 or TRBV12-4 and TRBJ1-3; D remains ambiguous. The length of the CDR3 is 14 residues. The V and J ends lost 5 bases and 7 bases respectively, with 15 bases between them. The DNA of the CDR3 is TGTGCCAGCAGTGACCCCGGGCGAAGTAACACCATATATTTT. It specifies CASSDPGRSNTIYF.